This TCR beta chain was sequenced for a study of T cell responses to AZD1222 COVID-19 vaccine. Study results and limitations: Close to half of all spike-specific TCRs reportedly target regions of the variants that are unmutated. Regions 160-218 and 743-854 held dominance among vaccine-associated CD4 TCRs, which spanned spike. Among the donors, most were white British and more were female, and clonal diversity was possibly underestimated. Seropositive at baseline were only a handful of AZD1222 recipients.

This CDR3 spans 15 amino acids. J lost 2 bases, V lost 4 bases, and 7 bases had no gene match. Germline CDR1 reads MNHEY; CDR2 reads SMNVEV (reference sequence). Sequenced by immunoSEQ multiplex PCR; TCRdb stores in-frame clones only, minus some. The sample includes about 170,000 clones, roughly 92% of them seen just once. As to this clone: Its specificity is not known.

The TCR comes from an adult in good health. The material sequenced was peripheral blood, taken on day 0 of AZD1222 vaccination. This rearrangement joins TRBV27 to TRBJ2-7; 8 nucleotides align to TRBD2. The CDR3 DNA is TGTGCCAGCAGTTCCGCGGGAGGTGGGACCTACGAGCAGTACTTC. Translated, it gives CASSSAGGGTYEQYF.